Included here is one T cell receptor (beta chain) sequence, with context. It has no known antigen specificity. One base away lies a much larger clone, so this may be a sequencing read error. CDR1 and CDR2 (SQVTM, ANQGSEA) derive from the germline V gene. Including the terminal cysteine and phenylalanine, the CDR3 comprises 12 residues. Of all the DNA, just the CDR3 is kept, 36 bases in frame from base 1. The time point tag for this specimen amounts to: blood at routine non-recurrence follow-up after resection. Without any cell sorting, TCR sequencing was performed on whole RNA extracted either from tumor and nontumor lung tissue or from cryopreserved PBMC samples. A patient was chosen for TCR sequencing only when enough RNA was available from at least two tumor regions. This specimen comes from a study of spatial heterogeneity in lung cancer (dated by TCRdb to 2018 to 2020). About the investigation overall: Samples were obtained from approximately 72 patients with early-stage, untreated non-small cell lung cancer from the lung TRACERx cohort. Follow-up PBMC samples were sequenced whenever available, with a median time to follow-up of around two years after resection. Beta-chain transcripts were consistently detected in greater numbers than alpha-chain transcripts, which likely reflected higher beta-chain transcript abundance. In the raw uncorrected reads, each unique combination of TCR and UMI appeared more than ten times on average. TCR alpha and beta repertoires were quantitatively compared across multiple tumor regions, matched nontumor lung and blood in non-small cell lung cancer. TCR repertoire features were related to nonsynonymous mutation counts determined by whole-exome sequencing of tumor tissue. Both alpha and beta chains were TCR-sequenced in samples taken at surgery, namely 220 tumor regions, around 70 matched nontumor lung samples and roughly 56 PBMC samples.

Paper-wide results and their limitations: Confirming at a functional level the hypothesis that regional TCRs recognize regional mutations was considered to require additional single-cell paired TCR alpha and beta sequencing. Ubiquitous expanded tumor TCRs were detected in blood more often at tumor resection than at routine follow-up. Only 13 to 15 patients were included in the comparisons of baseline and follow-up blood repertoires.

The library was generated by 5' RACE. These reads were obtained on a NextSeq 500. To allow correction of PCR and sequencing errors, the TCR library protocol tagged every TCR cDNA molecule with a unique molecular identifier. In the paper's pipeline: TCR identification, UMI-based error correction and CDR3 extraction were performed with Decombinator tools. Expanded TCRs were defined as those above a frequency of 2 per 1,000, corresponding to the top 1% of the tumor frequency distribution. Renyi diversity was computed with the R vegan package after each repertoire had been subsampled 100 times to 5,000 TCRs. CDR3 similarity networks were constructed using string-kernel similarity of amino acid triplets, with links drawn between CDR3s whose pairwise similarity was above 0.82. TCRdb ran its own pipeline on the public reads, namely fastp trimming at Q25 and MiXCR clone calling, and kept in-frame beta chains. Duplicate CDR3 protein sequences are folded into a single record with the most common DNA and genes. The V and J calls here are based on TCRdb, not the publication. The table for this sample lists 25,000 to 35,000 distinct CDR3 sequences; almost 5.5% of them were counted only once. Approximately 24% of the sample is in the top ten clones.

Sample: PBMCs, taken at follow-up. The rearranged segments are TRBV29-1 and TRBJ1-2, and possibly TRBD1, on 5 matching bases. This clonotype originated in a female donor with early-stage non-small cell lung cancer. In nucleotides, the sequence is TGCAGCGTTCAGGGTGGGAACTGTGGCTACACCTTC. Its translation is CSVQGGNCGYTF.